This T cell receptor (beta chain) was observed in a study of cytomegalovirus exposure and HLA in healthy donors (TCRdb year 2017). Notes on the research overall: According to a later analysis, the roughly 120 validation repertoires were produced on the same platform as the 600 to 850 repertoires of the first cohort. In addition to the first cohort of approximately 650 subjects, a separate validation cohort of 120 different subjects was used. The study aimed to test whether signatures of past pathogen exposure could be identified by cataloging public T cell receptors. High-throughput TCR immunosequencing, statistical association of individual TCRs with disease status, and machine learning were combined to predict cytomegalovirus infection status. Here is what the overall study found, with its caveats: While some public TCRs were present in many individuals, most TCR sequences turned up only very rarely across donors. A later analysis found that TCRs clustered in the first cohort also tended to co-occur in the 120 validation repertoires, with 94% of cluster scores above 0. A later analysis lacked HLA typing for the validation cohort, so it scored co-occurrence in that cohort across all 130 or so repertoires. The classifier was reported to diagnose cytomegalovirus status with high specificity and sensitivity in both the original cohort and the validation cohort. The study gave a list of some 150 TCR beta chains associated with cytomegalovirus. The authors suggested that the approach could potentially be generalized to other disease states and immunological phenotypes. In vitro tests confirmed that a few of the cytomegalovirus-associated TCR beta chains recognize cytomegalovirus antigens.

A note on this clone: Its target antigen remains unknown. Within one base of it there is no much larger clone, and no base qualities were kept.

The germline V gene specifies SQVTM as CDR1 and ANQGSEA as CDR2. There are 14 amino acids in the CDR3, from cysteine to phenylalanine inclusive. The read is trimmed to its CDR3 DNA, 42 bases read in frame from base 1. Relative to germline, V is missing 6 bases and J is missing 4 bases, with 4 bases of the junction outside any gene match. Library prep was done by the immunoSEQ multiplex PCR assay. The study's processing was this. To diagnose cytomegalovirus status from the catalog of TCR beta chain sequences, a statistical classification framework was built. Sourced from immuneACCESS, this table was stored by TCRdb with only in-frame sequences that have V and J called. A share of the clones is absent; for the studies checked, an unresolved V gene accounts for under half, and the remainder has no known explanation. V and J calls and clone size are copied from that table; D and trimming were computed from the DNA. The sample table records some 150,000 clones; 85% to 90% of these occur just once. The ten top clones hold 2.5% to 4% of the sample.

Donors formed part of the validation cohort, which comprised 120 or so subjects and was distinct from the first cohort of under 850 subjects. This sequence originates from a woman aged 18-35 years in good health and CMV-seropositive. Sequencing was done on a sample of PBMCs. The chain was built from TRBV29-1 and TRBJ2-5, and TRBD2 matches 14 of the central bases. The nucleotides are TGCAGCGTCGGGACTAGCGGGAGTCGAGAGACCCAGTACTTC. This is translated as CSVGTSGSRETQYF.